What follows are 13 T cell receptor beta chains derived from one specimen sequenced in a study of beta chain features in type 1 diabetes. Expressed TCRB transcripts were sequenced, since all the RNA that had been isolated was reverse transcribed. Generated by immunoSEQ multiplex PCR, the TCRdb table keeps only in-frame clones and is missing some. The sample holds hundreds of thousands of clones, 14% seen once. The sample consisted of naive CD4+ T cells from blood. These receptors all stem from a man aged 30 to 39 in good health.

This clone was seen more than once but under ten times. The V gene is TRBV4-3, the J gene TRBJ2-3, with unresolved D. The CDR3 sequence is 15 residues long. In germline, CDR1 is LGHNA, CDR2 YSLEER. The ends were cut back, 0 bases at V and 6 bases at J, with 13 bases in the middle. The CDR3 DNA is TGCGCCAGCAGCCAAGACCCCATAGTAACGGATACGCAGTATTTT. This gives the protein CASSQDPIVTDTQYF.

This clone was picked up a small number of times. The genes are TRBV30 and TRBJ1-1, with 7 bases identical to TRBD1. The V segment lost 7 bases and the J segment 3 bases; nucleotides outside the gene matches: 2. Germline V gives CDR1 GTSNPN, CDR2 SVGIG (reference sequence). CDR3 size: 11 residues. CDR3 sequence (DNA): TGTGCCTCAACAGGGGACACTGAAGCTTTCTTT. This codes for CASTGDTEAFF.

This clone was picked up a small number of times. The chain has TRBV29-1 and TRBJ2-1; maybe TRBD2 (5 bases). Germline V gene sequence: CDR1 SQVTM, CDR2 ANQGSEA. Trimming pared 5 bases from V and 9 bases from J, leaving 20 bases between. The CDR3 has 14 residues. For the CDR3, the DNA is TGCAGCGTTACCCGGGGAGTCCCCCGGGGTGAGCAGTTCTTC. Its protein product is CSVTRGVPRGEQFF.

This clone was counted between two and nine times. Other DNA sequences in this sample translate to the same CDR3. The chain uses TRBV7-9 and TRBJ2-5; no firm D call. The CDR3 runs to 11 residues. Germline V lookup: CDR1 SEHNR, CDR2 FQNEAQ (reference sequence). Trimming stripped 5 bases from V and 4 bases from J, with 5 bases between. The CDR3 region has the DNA TGTGCCAGCAGCCCCTCAGAGACCCAGTACTTC. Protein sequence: CASSPSETQYF.

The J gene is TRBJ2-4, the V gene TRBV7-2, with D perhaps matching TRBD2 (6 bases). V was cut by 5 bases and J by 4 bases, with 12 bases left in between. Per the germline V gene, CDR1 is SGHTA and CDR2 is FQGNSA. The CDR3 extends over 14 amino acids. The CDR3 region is CASSPVGGKNIQYF. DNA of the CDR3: TGTGCCAGCAGCCCAGTGGGGGGTAAAAACATTCAGTACTTC.

Here the CDR3 reads CASSLAGRGQFF. CDR3 sequence (DNA): TGTGCCAGCAGCTTAGCAGGGCGGGGGCAGTTCTTC. The chain joins TRBV11-2 to TRBJ2-1; D is perhaps TRBD2 (6 bases). Germline V CDR1 and CDR2: SGHAT, FQNNGV. The CDR3 has 12 amino acids. Trimming shortened V by 1 base and J by 12 bases, and 10 bases separated the two germline ends. The full variable domain, completed using reference TRBV11-2 and TRBJ2-1, is EAGVAQSPRYKIIEKRQSVAFWCNPISGHATLYWYQQILGQGPKLLIQFQNNGVVDDSQLPKDRFSAERLKGVDSTLKIQPAKLEDSAVYLCASSLAGRGQFFGPGTRLTVL.

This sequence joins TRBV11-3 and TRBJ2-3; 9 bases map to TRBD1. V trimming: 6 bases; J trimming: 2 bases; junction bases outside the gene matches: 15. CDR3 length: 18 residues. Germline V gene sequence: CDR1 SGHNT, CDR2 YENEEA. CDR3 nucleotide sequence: TGTGCCAGCAGGAATAAGGTGGGACAGGGATCTGCCACAGATACGCAGTATTTT. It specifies CASRNKVGQGSATDTQYF.

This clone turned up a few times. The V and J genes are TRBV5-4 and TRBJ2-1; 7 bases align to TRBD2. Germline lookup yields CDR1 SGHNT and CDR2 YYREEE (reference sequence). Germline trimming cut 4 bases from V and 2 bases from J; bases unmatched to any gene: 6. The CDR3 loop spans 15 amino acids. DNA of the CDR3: TGTGCCAGCAGCGGGGAAGCGGGAACCTACAATGAGCAGTTCTTC. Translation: CASSGEAGTYNEQFF. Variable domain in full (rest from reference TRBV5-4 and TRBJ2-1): ETGVTQSPTHLIKTRGQQVTLRCSSQSGHNTVSWYQQALGQGPQFIFQYYREEENGRGNFPPRFSGLQFPNYSSELNVNALELDDSALYLCASSGEAGTYNEQFFGPGTRLTVL.

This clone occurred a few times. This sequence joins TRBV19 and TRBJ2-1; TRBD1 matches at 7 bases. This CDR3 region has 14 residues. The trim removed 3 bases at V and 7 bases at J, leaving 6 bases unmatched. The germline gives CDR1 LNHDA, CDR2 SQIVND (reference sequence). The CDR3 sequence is CASSIGQAVNEQFF. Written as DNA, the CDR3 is TGTGCCAGTAGTATTGGACAGGCTGTGAATGAGCAGTTCTTC.

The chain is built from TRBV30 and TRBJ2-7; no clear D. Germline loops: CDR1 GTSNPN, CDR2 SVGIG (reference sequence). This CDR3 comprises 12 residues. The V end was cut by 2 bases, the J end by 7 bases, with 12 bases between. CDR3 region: CAWSRLNGEQYV. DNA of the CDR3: TGTGCCTGGAGTCGGCTGAACGGGGAGCAGTACGTC.

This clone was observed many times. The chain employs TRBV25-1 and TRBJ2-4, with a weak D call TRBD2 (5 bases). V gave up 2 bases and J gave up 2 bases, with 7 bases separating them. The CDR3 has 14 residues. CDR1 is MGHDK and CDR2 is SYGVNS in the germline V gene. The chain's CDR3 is CASSEPGTKNIQYF. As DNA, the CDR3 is TGTGCCAGCAGTGAACCCGGGACCAAAAACATTCAGTACTTC.

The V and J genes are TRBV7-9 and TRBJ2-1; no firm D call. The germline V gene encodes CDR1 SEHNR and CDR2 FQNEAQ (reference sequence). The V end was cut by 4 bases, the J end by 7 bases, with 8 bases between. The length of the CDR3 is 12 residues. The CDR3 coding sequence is TGTGCCAGCAGCTCGATAGGGAATGAGCAGTTCTTC. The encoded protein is CASSSIGNEQFF.

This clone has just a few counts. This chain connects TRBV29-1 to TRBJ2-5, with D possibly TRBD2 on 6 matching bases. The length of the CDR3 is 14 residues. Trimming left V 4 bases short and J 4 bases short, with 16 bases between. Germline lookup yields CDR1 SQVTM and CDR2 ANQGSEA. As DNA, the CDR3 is TGCAGCGTTGGCCCGGGAGCAACTCGAGAGACCCAGTACTTC. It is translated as CSVGPGATRETQYF.